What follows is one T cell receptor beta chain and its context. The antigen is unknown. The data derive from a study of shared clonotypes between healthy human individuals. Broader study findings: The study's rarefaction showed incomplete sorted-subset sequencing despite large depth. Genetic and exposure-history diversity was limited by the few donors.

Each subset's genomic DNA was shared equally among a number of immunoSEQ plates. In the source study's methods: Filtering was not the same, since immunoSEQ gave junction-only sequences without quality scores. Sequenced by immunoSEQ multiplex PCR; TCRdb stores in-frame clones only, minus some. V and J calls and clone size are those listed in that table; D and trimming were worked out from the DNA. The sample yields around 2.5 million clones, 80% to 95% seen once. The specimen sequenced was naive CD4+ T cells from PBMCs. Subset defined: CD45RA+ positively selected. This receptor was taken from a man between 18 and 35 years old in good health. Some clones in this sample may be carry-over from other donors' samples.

The CDR3 DNA reads as TGTGCCAGCAGTCGGGGCGGGGTTAGCACAGATACGCAGTATTTT. This gives the protein CASSRGGVSTDTQYF. This chain links TRBV2 with TRBJ2-3; the D gene is possibly TRBD2 (6 bases). The ends were cut back, 5 bases at V and 0 bases at J, with 12 bases in the middle. Per the germline V gene, CDR1 is SNHLY and CDR2 is FYNNEI. This CDR3 comprises 15 residues.